The rows below give T cell receptor beta chains drawn from one sample of a study of blood T cell repertoires in COVID-19. Produced via immunoSEQ multiplex PCR; TCRdb's table is partial and in-frame only. This sample has roughly 310,000 clones; roughly 88% occur once, and the top ten carry 2.5% to 3.5%. Sample: peripheral blood. The receptors here all came from a woman in her 30s with COVID-19, enrolled during active disease. The CDR3 runs from the conserved cysteine through the conserved F or W. The D gene is left open where the match is weak. Where a row states a size, it is once, few, many or the class of an expanded clone; other rows omit it.

DNA: TGCGCCAGCAGCTTACATACAGGGGCAACTAATGAAAAACTGTTTTTT; CDR3: CASSLHTGATNEKLFF; J: TRBJ1-4; V: TRBV5-1; size: -; D: TRBD1
DNA: TGTGCCAGCAGCGGTCGGAGCGGGAGGGAGAACACCGGGGAGCTGTTTTTT; CDR3: CASSGRSGRENTGELFF; J: TRBJ2-2; V: TRBV9; size: -; D: TRBD2
DNA: TGCAGCATGGACGGTTTTGTAACTAGCGGGAGTTGGAACGAGCAGTACTTC; CDR3: CSMDGFVTSGSWNEQYF; J: TRBJ2-7; V: TRBV29-1; size: -; D: TRBD2
DNA: TGTGCCACCAGCAGAGAATATAGACTAGCGGGTTCTGAGCAGTTCTTC; CDR3: CATSREYRLAGSEQFF; J: TRBJ2-1; V: TRBV15; size: -; D: TRBD2
DNA: TGTGCCAGCAGTGAAATCGGCTATGGCTACACCTTC; CDR3: CASSEIGYGYTF; J: TRBJ1-2; V: TRBV2; size: -; D: -
DNA: TGTGCCTGGAGCAGGGGCCGTAATGAAAAACTGTTTTTT; CDR3: CAWSRGRNEKLFF; J: TRBJ1-4; V: TRBV30; size: -; D: -
DNA: TGTGCCAGCCAAAGAGGACTGAACTATGGCTACACCTTC; CDR3: CASQRGLNYGYTF; J: TRBJ1-2; V: TRBV3-1/TRBV3-2; size: -; D: -
DNA: TGTGCCAGCAGCTTAGAGCCGGGAATAGGTCAGCCCCAGCATTTT; CDR3: CASSLEPGIGQPQHF; J: TRBJ1-5; V: TRBV7-2; size: few; D: -
DNA: TGTGCCAGCAGCTTAGCTGGGGCGGGCAATCAGCCCCAGCATTTT; CDR3: CASSLAGAGNQPQHF; J: TRBJ1-5; V: TRBV7-2; size: once; D: -
DNA: TGTGCCAGCAGCTTGGAGGGGGGGTACGGTGAAAAACTGTTTTTT; CDR3: CASSLEGGYGEKLFF; J: TRBJ1-4; V: TRBV7-6; size: many; D: -
DNA: TGCGCCAGCAGCCAAATTGACAGGGAGAACACTGAAGCTTTCTTT; CDR3: CASSQIDRENTEAFF; J: TRBJ1-1; V: TRBV4-1; size: once; D: TRBD1
DNA: TGTGCCAGCAGTTTTCAGACTTCGCACGAGCAGTACTTC; CDR3: CASSFQTSHEQYF; J: TRBJ2-7; V: TRBV27; size: once; D: -
DNA: TGTGCCACCAGTGCTCCTAATCCAACTCCAGATACGCAGTATTTT; CDR3: CATSAPNPTPDTQYF; J: TRBJ2-3; V: TRBV24-1; size: -; D: -
DNA: TGTGCCAACAGCCAAACAGGCAGGGACACAGATACGCAGTATTTT; CDR3: CANSQTGRDTDTQYF; J: TRBJ2-3; V: TRBV3-1/TRBV3-2; size: -; D: -
DNA: TGTGCCAGCAGCCCCCGACTAGCGGGAGAAGAGACCCAGTACTTC; CDR3: CASSPRLAGEETQYF; J: TRBJ2-5; V: TRBV9; size: -; D: TRBD2
DNA: TGTGCCAGCAGGGGAGGGTCGGGGTATGGTGGCTACACCTTC; CDR3: CASRGGSGYGGYTF; J: TRBJ1-2; V: TRBV27; size: -; D: -
DNA: TGTGCCAGTAGTATAGATCGTACCTACGAGCAGTACTTC; CDR3: CASSIDRTYEQYF; J: TRBJ2-7; V: TRBV19; size: -; D: -
DNA: TGTGCCAGCAGCGCCAAAGGCGGGAGGGCAGATTCAGATACGCAGTATTTT; CDR3: CASSAKGGRADSDTQYF; J: TRBJ2-3; V: TRBV9; size: -; D: TRBD2
DNA: TGTGCCTGGAGTCGGGTACTTGTGTCAGATACGCAGTATTTT; CDR3: CAWSRVLVSDTQYF; J: TRBJ2-3; V: TRBV30; size: -; D: -
DNA: TGTGCCAGCAGCCAAAGTGGGGGGGGCAATCAGCCCCAGCATTTT; CDR3: CASSQSGGGNQPQHF; J: TRBJ1-5; V: TRBV9; size: -; D: -
DNA: TGTGCCAGCAGTAACTATTACGGGTACAATGAGCAGTTCTTC; CDR3: CASSNYYGYNEQFF; J: TRBJ2-1; V: TRBV25-1; size: -; D: -
DNA: TGCGCCAGCAGCCTGGGTCCCCGCGGGACTAATGAAAAACTGTTTTTT; CDR3: CASSLGPRGTNEKLFF; J: TRBJ1-4; V: TRBV5-1; size: -; D: -
DNA: TGTGCCAGCAGCTTGGCCGGAGGGGTTAGCAATCAGCCCCAGCATTTT; CDR3: CASSLAGGVSNQPQHF; J: TRBJ1-5; V: TRBV5-8; size: -; D: -
DNA: TGTGCCAGCAGTCGAGGTACTAGCGGGAGAGGCCCTCGTTCCTACGAGCAGTACTTC; CDR3: CASSRGTSGRGPRSYEQYF; J: TRBJ2-7; V: TRBV6-6; size: -; D: TRBD2
DNA: TGTGCCAGCTCACCATCGACAGGAGATAATTCACCCCTCCACTTT; CDR3: CASSPSTGDNSPLHF; J: TRBJ1-6; V: TRBV18; size: -; D: -
DNA: TGTGCCAGCAGCTTAGAACAGGGCACTGAAGCTTTCTTT; CDR3: CASSLEQGTEAFF; J: TRBJ1-1; V: TRBV7-2; size: once; D: -
DNA: TGCAGCGTGGCAGGTCAGGGGGAGGACACCGGGGAGCTGTTTTTT; CDR3: CSVAGQGEDTGELFF; J: TRBJ2-2; V: TRBV29-1; size: -; D: -
DNA: TGCGCCAGCAGCTCTGGTGCGGGGACGGGTAATGAGCAGTTCTTC; CDR3: CASSSGAGTGNEQFF; J: TRBJ2-1; V: TRBV5-1; size: -; D: -
DNA: TGTGCCAGTAGTACACGACAGGGGGCGGAGAGGCCCCAGCATTTT; CDR3: CASSTRQGAERPQHF; J: TRBJ1-5; V: TRBV19; size: -; D: TRBD1
DNA: TGTGCCAGCAGGACAGGTGGTCTCGGTTACGAGCAGTACTTC; CDR3: CASRTGGLGYEQYF; J: TRBJ2-7; V: TRBV28; size: -; D: -
DNA: TGTGCCAGCAGTGATCCGGGGTCGAATCAGCCCCAGCATTTT; CDR3: CASSDPGSNQPQHF; J: TRBJ1-5; V: TRBV25-1; size: -; D: -
DNA: TGTGCCATCAGTGAGTCGGGGGGTAGATTCAATGAGCAGTTCTTC; CDR3: CAISESGGRFNEQFF; J: TRBJ2-1; V: TRBV10-3; size: -; D: -
DNA: TGTGCCAGCAGTTACTCGAAAGAGTTTAAGCAGTACTTC; CDR3: CASSYSKEFKQYF; J: TRBJ2-7; V: TRBV6-2/TRBV6-3; size: -; D: -
DNA: TGCAGCGTCGGGACTAGCGGGAACACAGATACGCAGTATTTT; CDR3: CSVGTSGNTDTQYF; J: TRBJ2-3; V: TRBV29-1; size: -; D: TRBD2
DNA: TGTGCCAGCAGTGAAGCGCTCAGGCTAGCGGGAGGTAAAGACGAGCAGTACTTC; CDR3: CASSEALRLAGGKDEQYF; J: TRBJ2-7; V: TRBV6-1; size: -; D: TRBD2
DNA: TGCAGCGTTGCGTTAGGGGGCGATTTCCTCCCCGGGGAGCAGTACTTC; CDR3: CSVALGGDFLPGEQYF; J: TRBJ2-7; V: TRBV29-1; size: -; D: TRBD1
DNA: TGTGCCAGTAGTGCAGGGATTTACACTGAAGCTTTCTTT; CDR3: CASSAGIYTEAFF; J: TRBJ1-1; V: TRBV19; size: -; D: -
DNA: TGTGCCAGCAGCTTTGGGACAGCCAGTAATTCACCCCTCCACTTT; CDR3: CASSFGTASNSPLHF; J: TRBJ1-6; V: TRBV5-5; size: once; D: TRBD1
DNA: TGTGCCAGCAATTACCCGGGACAGGGGCCTTTCTTT; CDR3: CASNYPGQGPFF; J: TRBJ1-1; V: TRBV7-2; size: -; D: TRBD1
DNA: TGTGCCAGCAGCGTAGCTTGGACTAGCGGGAGCTACGAGCAGTACTTC; CDR3: CASSVAWTSGSYEQYF; J: TRBJ2-7; V: TRBV7-2; size: -; D: TRBD2
DNA: TGTGCCAGCAGCGCCGGGGACAGGGGTCGGGGAGAGACCCAGTACTTC; CDR3: CASSAGDRGRGETQYF; J: TRBJ2-5; V: TRBV5-8; size: -; D: TRBD1
DNA: TGTGCCTGGAGTGCAACAGGCGGAACTGAAGCTTTCTTT; CDR3: CAWSATGGTEAFF; J: TRBJ1-1; V: TRBV30; size: -; D: -
DNA: TGTGCCAGCAGTGACTCTCAACGGGGTAGGGCCCAGTACTTC; CDR3: CASSDSQRGRAQYF; J: TRBJ2-5; V: TRBV6-4; size: -; D: -
DNA: TGTGCCAGCAGCCCGATATTAGTTGGGGGAGGGACTGAAGCTTTCTTT; CDR3: CASSPILVGGGTEAFF; J: TRBJ1-1; V: TRBV4-2; size: -; D: -
DNA: TGTGCCAGTAGCGACAGGCCTCGGGGAAATGAAAAACTGTTTTTT; CDR3: CASSDRPRGNEKLFF; J: TRBJ1-4; V: TRBV19; size: -; D: -
DNA: TGTGCCAGTAGTATATCGGCGGGACTAGCGGGAGGGCGGCGAGTCAATGAGCAGTTCTTC; CDR3: CASSISAGLAGGRRVNEQFF; J: TRBJ2-1; V: TRBV19; size: -; D: TRBD2
DNA: TGTGCCACCAGTGATTTAAGTGGCACGTTTTTTTTC; CDR3: CATSDLSGTFFF; J: TRBJ2-7; V: TRBV24-1; size: few; D: -
DNA: TGTGCCACCAGTTGGCGAACAGACACCGGGGAGCTGTTTTTT; CDR3: CATSWRTDTGELFF; J: TRBJ2-2; V: TRBV24-1; size: once; D: -